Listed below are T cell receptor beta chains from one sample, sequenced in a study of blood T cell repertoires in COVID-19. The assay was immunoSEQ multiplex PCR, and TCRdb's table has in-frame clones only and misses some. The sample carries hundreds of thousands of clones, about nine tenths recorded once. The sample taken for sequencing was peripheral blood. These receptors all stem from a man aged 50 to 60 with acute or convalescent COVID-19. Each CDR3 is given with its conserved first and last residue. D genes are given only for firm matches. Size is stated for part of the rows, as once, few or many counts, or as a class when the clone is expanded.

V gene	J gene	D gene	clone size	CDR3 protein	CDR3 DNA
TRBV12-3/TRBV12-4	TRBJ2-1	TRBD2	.	CASTTTSVNEQFF	TGTGCCAGCACCACCACTAGCGTCAATGAGCAGTTCTTC
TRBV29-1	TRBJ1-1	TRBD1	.	CSVRPGQVNTEAFF	TGCAGCGTTCGACCTGGACAGGTGAACACTGAAGCTTTCTTT
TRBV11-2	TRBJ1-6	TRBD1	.	CASSQGGRAGSPLHF	TGTGCCAGCAGCCAAGGGGGCAGGGCAGGGTCACCCCTCCACTTT
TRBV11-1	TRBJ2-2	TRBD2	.	CASRVPSGNTGELFF	TGTGCCAGCAGGGTTCCTAGCGGAAACACCGGGGAGCTGTTTTTT
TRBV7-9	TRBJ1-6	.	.	CASSLGGRANSPLHF	TGTGCCAGCAGCTTAGGGGGCAGGGCTAATTCACCCCTCCACTTT
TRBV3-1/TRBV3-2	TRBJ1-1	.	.	CASSQRGGRGGGTEAFF	TGTGCCAGCAGCCAGCGCGGGGGAAGGGGTGGTGGGACTGAAGCTTTCTTT
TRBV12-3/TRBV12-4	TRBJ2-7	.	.	CASSPGPGGGGSF	TGTGCCAGCAGTCCCGGCCCTGGGGGTGGGGGCTCCTTC
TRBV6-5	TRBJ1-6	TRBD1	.	CASSRQGGNSPLHF	TGTGCCAGCAGTCGACAGGGCGGTAATTCACCCCTCCACTTT
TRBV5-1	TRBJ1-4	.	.	CASSWEPLEKLFF	TGCGCCAGCAGTTGGGAGCCGCTTGAAAAACTGTTTTTT
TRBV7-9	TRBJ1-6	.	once	CASKAGNNSPLHF	TGTGCCAGTAAAGCAGGGAACAATTCACCCCTCCACTTT
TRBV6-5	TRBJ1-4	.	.	CASTEVRPNEKLFF	TGTGCCAGCACGGAGGTTCGCCCTAATGAAAAACTGTTTTTT
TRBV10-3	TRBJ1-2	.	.	CAIRQDVVYGYTF	TGTGCCATCAGACAGGACGTCGTCTATGGCTACACCTTC
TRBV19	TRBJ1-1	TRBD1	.	CASSLTGINTEAFF	TGTGCCAGTAGTCTGACAGGGATTAACACTGAAGCTTTCTTT
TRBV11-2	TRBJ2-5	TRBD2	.	CASSPAGEGGETQYF	TGTGCCAGCAGCCCAGCGGGGGAAGGGGGAGAGACCCAGTACTTC
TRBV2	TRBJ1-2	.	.	CASSRALLDGYTF	TGTGCCAGCAGCAGGGCGCTCTTGGATGGCTACACCTTC
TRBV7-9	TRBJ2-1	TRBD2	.	CASSAKGGLAGPNEQFF	TGTGCCAGCAGCGCTAAAGGGGGACTAGCGGGGCCTAATGAGCAGTTCTTC
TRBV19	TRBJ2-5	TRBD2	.	CASSISWTSGEETQYF	TGTGCCAGTAGTATATCCTGGACTAGCGGGGAAGAGACCCAGTACTTC